This paragraph reports one T cell receptor beta chain. Its target is unknown. Method: immunoSEQ multiplex PCR; TCRdb's copy keeps in-frame clones and lacks some. The table has about 1.1 million clones, 70% to 80% seen once; the top ten hold more than 0.85%. These data are taken from a study of shared clonotypes between healthy human individuals. Regarding the study as a whole: Sharing across four donors was highest in naive CD4 (roughly 5%) and lowest in memory CD8 (approximately 0.4%).

Adults of Caucasian background living in Nashville, Tennessee made up all donors. The CDR3 consists of 16 residues. Unmatched junction bases numbered 9, after V lost 8 bases and J lost 0 bases. Per the germline V gene, CDR1 is MNHNY and CDR2 is SVGAGI (reference sequence). The sample comprised memory CD4+ T cells from PBMCs. Subset here: CD45RA-negative fraction. The chain combines TRBV6-6 with TRBJ2-1; 8 bases align to TRBD2. The source of this sequence is a man aged 18 to 29 in good health. Some clones in this sample may be carry-over from other donors' samples. The CDR3 sequence is CASRGLAGSSYNEQFF. In DNA, the CDR3 is TGTGCCAGCCGAGGGCTAGCGGGTAGCTCCTACAATGAGCAGTTCTTC.